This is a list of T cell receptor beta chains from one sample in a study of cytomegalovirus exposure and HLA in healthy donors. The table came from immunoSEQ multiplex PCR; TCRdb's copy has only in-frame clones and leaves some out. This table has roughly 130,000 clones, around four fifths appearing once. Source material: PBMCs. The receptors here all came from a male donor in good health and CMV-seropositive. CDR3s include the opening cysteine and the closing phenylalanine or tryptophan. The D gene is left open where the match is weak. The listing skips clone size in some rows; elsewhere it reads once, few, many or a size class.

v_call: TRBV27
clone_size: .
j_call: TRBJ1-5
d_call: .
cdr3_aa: CASSFGGANQPQHF
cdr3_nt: TGTGCCAGCAGTTTTGGGGGGGCGAATCAGCCCCAGCATTTT

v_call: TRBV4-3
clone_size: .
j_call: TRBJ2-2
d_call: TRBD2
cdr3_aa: CASSQASGANTGELFF
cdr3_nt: TGCGCCAGCAGCCAAGCAAGCGGGGCGAACACCGGGGAGCTGTTTTTT

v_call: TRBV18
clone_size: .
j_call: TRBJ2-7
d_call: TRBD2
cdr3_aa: CASLPGGRRLPREQYF
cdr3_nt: TGTGCCAGCTTACCGGGGGGACGGAGACTTCCTCGGGAGCAGTACTTC

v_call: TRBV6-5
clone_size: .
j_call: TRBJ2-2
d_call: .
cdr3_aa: CASGDGGNTGELFF
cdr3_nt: TGTGCCAGCGGGGACGGGGGAAACACCGGGGAGCTGTTTTTT

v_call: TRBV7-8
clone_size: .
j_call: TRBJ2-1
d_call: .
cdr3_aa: CASSLGLAGNEQFF
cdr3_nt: TGTGCCAGCAGCTTAGGCCTAGCTGGCAATGAGCAGTTCTTC

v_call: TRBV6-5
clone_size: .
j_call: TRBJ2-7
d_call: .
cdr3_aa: CASSYSPSSYEQYF
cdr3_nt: TGTGCCAGCAGTTACTCCCCGAGCTCCTACGAGCAGTACTTC

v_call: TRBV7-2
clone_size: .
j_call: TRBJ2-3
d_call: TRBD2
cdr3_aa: CASSLGLAGAGTQYF
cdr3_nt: TGTGCCAGCAGCTTGGGACTAGCGGGAGCGGGTACGCAGTATTTT

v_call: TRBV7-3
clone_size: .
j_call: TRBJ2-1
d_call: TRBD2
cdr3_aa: CASSLLTSGSNEQFF
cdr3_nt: TGTGCCAGCAGCTTACTGACTAGCGGGAGCAATGAGCAGTTCTTC

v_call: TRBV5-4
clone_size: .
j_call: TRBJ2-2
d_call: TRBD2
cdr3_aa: CASSPGGLAGNTGELFF
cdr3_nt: TGTGCCAGCAGCCCCGGTGGGCTAGCGGGCAACACCGGGGAGCTGTTTTTT

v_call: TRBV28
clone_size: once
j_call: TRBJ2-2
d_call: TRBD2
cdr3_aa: CASSYLGGAGYPGELFF
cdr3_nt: TGTGCCAGCAGCTATCTGGGGGGAGCGGGATACCCCGGGGAGCTGTTTTTT

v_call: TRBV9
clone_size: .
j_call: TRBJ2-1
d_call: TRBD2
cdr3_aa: CASSVEERESYNEQFF
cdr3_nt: TGTGCCAGCAGCGTAGAGGAGCGGGAGTCCTACAATGAGCAGTTCTTC